This T cell receptor beta chain was recovered during a study of T cells in Graves' hyperthyroidism and ophthalmopathy. Regions amplified from RNA transcripts were the TCR beta CDR3 regions. RT-PCR in the first round (using the HTBI primer set) targeted the TCR CDR3. Using its own MiXCR run on the multiplex PCR reads, TCRdb lists one record per CDR3 protein. The profile shows just under 750,000 distinct CDR3 sequences, about 35% of them singletons. Diagnosis rested on symptoms, serum thyroxine and TRAb, thyroid ultrasound, and orbital computed tomography. CDR1 SGHTA and CDR2 FQGNSA come from the germline V gene. Trimming stripped 5 bases from V and 4 bases from J, with 23 bases between. The CDR3 is made up of 17 amino acids. About this clonotype itself: Its antigen is unidentified.

Broader study findings: Separating ophthalmopathy from stable hyperthyroidism was achieved by a 13 V-J model.

The receptor's source is a woman aged 40 to 55 with Graves' hyperthyroidism. The rearrangement uses TRBV7-2 and TRBJ2-5; D is possibly TRBD2 (7 bases). Sequencing was carried out using blood. The DNA of the CDR3 is TGTGCCAGCAGCCATCCCGGTAGGGGGGGCTGGGGAGAGACCCAGTACTTC. This sequence encodes CASSHPGRGGWGETQYF.